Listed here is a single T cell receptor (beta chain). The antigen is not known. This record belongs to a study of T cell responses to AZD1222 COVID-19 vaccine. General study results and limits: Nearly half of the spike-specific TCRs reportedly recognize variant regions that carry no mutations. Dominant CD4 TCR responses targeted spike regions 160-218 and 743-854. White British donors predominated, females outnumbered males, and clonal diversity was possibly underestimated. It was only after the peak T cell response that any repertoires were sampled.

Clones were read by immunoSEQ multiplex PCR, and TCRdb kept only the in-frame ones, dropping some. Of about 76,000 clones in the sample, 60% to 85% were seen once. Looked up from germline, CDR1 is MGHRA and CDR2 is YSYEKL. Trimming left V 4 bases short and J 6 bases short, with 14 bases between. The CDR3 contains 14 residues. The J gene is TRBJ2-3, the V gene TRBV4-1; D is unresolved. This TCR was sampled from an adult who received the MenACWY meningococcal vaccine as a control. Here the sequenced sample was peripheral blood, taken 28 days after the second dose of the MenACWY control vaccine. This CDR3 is CASSPPDPGDTQYF. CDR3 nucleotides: TGCGCCAGCAGCCCCCCGGACCCTGGGGATACGCAGTATTTT.